The 27 T cell receptor beta chains below were found in one sample sequenced in a study of vaccination and CD4 T cells after COVID-19. Treatment in this sample: approximately nine-day PBMC culture with coronavirus spike peptide pools or control peptides (ViraFEST assay). Ahead of the COVID-19 pandemic (2011-2018), the CD4+ T cells of the unexposed donor were collected. Sequenced with the Oncomine TCR Beta short-read assay was DNA taken from cultured CD4+ T cells. Each CDR3 protein gets one entry after TCRdb re-called the PCR reads with MiXCR. This repertoire shows about 9,000 distinct CDR3 sequences, around 48% found once; its top ten account for approximately 17%. No antigen has been assigned to these receptors. The source material was CD4+ T cells from blood, cultured in vitro. Every receptor here comes from a human donor in good health.

This clonotype was found once. V and J are TRBV7-6 and TRBJ1-2; D might be TRBD1 (6 bases). V shed 5 bases and J shed 7 bases, with 14 bases lying between them. Germline-derived CDR1 and CDR2 are SGHVS and FNYEAQ. The CDR3 spans 13 residues. The CDR3 sequence: CASSRNREGGYTF. In DNA form, the CDR3 reads TGTGCCAGCAGCCGGAACAGGGAAGGTGGCTACACCTTC.

This sequence joins TRBV6-1 and TRBJ1-2; the match to TRBD1 covers 8 bases. The CDR3 is 16 residues long. The V and J ends lost 4 bases and 8 bases, in that order; junction bases with no gene match: 15. CDR1 and CDR2 from the germline V gene are MNHNS and SASEGT. CDR3 protein: CASSAQGASTGLGYTF. In DNA, the CDR3 is TGTGCCAGCAGTGCCCAGGGGGCGTCGACAGGGCTAGGCTACACCTTC.

The gene calls are TRBV7-9 and TRBJ2-7, with 9 bases aligning to TRBD1. Germline trimming cut 4 bases from V and 6 bases from J; bases unmatched to any gene: 10. CDR1 and CDR2 from the germline V gene are SEHNR and FQNEAQ (reference sequence). The CDR3 runs to 15 residues. The CDR3 DNA sequence: TGTGCCAGCAGCTCAACGGGACAGGGATTCTTCGAGCAGTACTTC. Protein: CASSSTGQGFFEQYF.

This clonotype showed up just once. This rearrangement joins TRBV7-9 to TRBJ1-3; no firm D call. Germline V gene data show CDR1 as SEHNR and CDR2 as FQNEAQ (reference sequence). The CDR3 contains 12 residues. Trimming pared 1 base from V and 15 bases from J, leaving 13 bases between. In DNA, the CDR3 is TGTGCCAGCAGCTTAGATTTGGTCTACCAATATTTT. Protein product: CASSLDLVYQYF. The variable domain in full, with the rest retrieved from reference TRBV7-9 and TRBJ1-3, is DTGVSQNPRHKITKRGQNVTFRCDPISEHNRLYWYRQTLGQGPEFLTYFQNEAQLEKSRLLSDRFSAERPKGSFSTLEIQRTEQGDSAMYLCASSLDLVYQYFGEGSWLTVV.

This clonotype was counted a single time. The rearrangement joins TRBV19 to TRBJ1-4; D is unclear. The V gene lost 3 bases and the J gene lost 5 bases, with 10 bases spanning the gap. The germline V gene has CDR1 LNHDA and CDR2 SQIVND (reference sequence). The CDR3 is 14 amino acids. The CDR3 DNA is TGTGCCAGTAGTATGGGCAGCCGCAATGAAAAACTGTTTTTT. Translating gives CASSMGSRNEKLFF. Looking up the rest from reference TRBV19 and TRBJ1-4 gives the full variable domain: DGGITQSPKYLFRKEGQNVTLSCEQNLNHDAMYWYRQDPGQGLRLIYYSQIVNDFQKGDIAEGYSVSREKKESFPLTVTSAQKNPTAFYLCASSMGSRNEKLFFGSGTQLSVL.

This clonotype was counted a few times. The chain has TRBV7-2 and TRBJ1-6, with no clear D. The germline V gene encodes CDR1 SGHTA and CDR2 FQGNSA. The CDR3 totals 12 residues. The V and J ends lost 2 bases and 11 bases respectively, with 7 bases between them. CDR3 nucleotide sequence: TGTGCCAGCAGCTTAACTGCCACACCCCTCCACTTT. This translates into CASSLTATPLHF.

This clonotype was counted between two and nine times. The chain has TRBV19 and TRBJ2-4; D is ambiguous. The length of the CDR3 is 14 residues. The germline V gene encodes CDR1 LNHDA and CDR2 SQIVND (reference sequence). The V end lost 9 bases, the J end lost 7 bases, and 19 bases lay between the germline ends. The CDR3 DNA reads TGTGCCAGGGGTCGAGTACCCTTCGGGAACATTCAGTACTTC. This encodes CARGRVPFGNIQYF.

The chain couples TRBV7-8 to TRBJ2-5; a possible D gene is TRBD2 (7 bases). The length of the CDR3 is 16 residues. Looked up from germline, CDR1 is SGHVS and CDR2 is FQNEAQ. V shed 3 bases and J shed 1 base, with 15 bases lying between them. CDR3 nucleotides: TGTGCCAGCAGCTTCCTCCGCGGGGGCCCCCAAGAGACCCAGTACTTC. It yields the protein CASSFLRGGPQETQYF.

The chain joins TRBV5-6 to TRBJ2-1; weak D call: TRBD1 (6 bases). CDR1 SGHDT and CDR2 YYEEEE come from the germline V gene. V lost 3 bases and J lost 5, with 15 bases in between. This CDR3 has 15 amino acids. The CDR3 sequence is CASSSDPGAHNEQFF. In DNA, the CDR3 is TGTGCCAGCAGCTCCGACCCAGGGGCCCACAATGAGCAGTTCTTC.

The genes are TRBV6-2 or TRBV6-3 and TRBJ1-5; 8 bases map to TRBD1. The CDR3 is made up of 13 amino acids. Germline V gene lookup returns CDR1 MNHEY and CDR2 SVGEGT. After removal of 8 bases from V and 5 bases from J, the junction contained 5 bases not matched to a gene. The CDR3 nucleotides read TGTGCCAGCGGCAGGGGGCGAGATCAGCCCCAGCATTTT. Protein: CASGRGRDQPQHF.

The V and J genes are TRBV7-6 and TRBJ2-1; TRBD2 agrees at 7 bases. V lost 0 bases and J lost 13; bases outside the gene matches: 6. The CDR3 contains 13 residues. From germline, CDR1 is SGHVS and CDR2 FNYEAQ. The CDR3 nucleotides read TGTGCCAGCAGCTTAGCGAGAAGCGGGGAACAGTTCTTC. Translating gives CASSLARSGEQFF.

This clonotype was counted only a few times. V usage is TRBV18 and J usage is TRBJ2-7; no definite D call. Germline V gene sequence: CDR1 KGHSH, CDR2 LQKENI. V was cut by 4 bases and J by 1 base, with 29 bases left in between. The CDR3 totals 20 residues. Here the CDR3 DNA reads TGTGCCAGCTCACAAAATACCAATATGCACCCCGGCGGTAGTTCCTACGAGCAGTACTTC. Encoded protein: CASSQNTNMHPGGSSYEQYF.

The rearrangement uses TRBV10-2 and TRBJ2-7, with 14 bases that match TRBD2. Per germline, CDR1 WSHSY and CDR2 SAAADI. V shed 4 bases and J 7 bases; nucleotides not matched to a gene: 12. CDR3 length: 17 residues. The CDR3 region is CASSGTSGGPKRREQYF. Written as DNA, the CDR3 is TGCGCCAGCAGTGGGACTAGCGGGGGGCCAAAGCGGAGGGAGCAGTACTTC.

The sample holds a few counts of this clonotype. CDR3 sequence reads: CSAVPATGNYGYTF. DNA of the CDR3: TGCAGTGCAGTTCCAGCGACAGGGAACTATGGCTACACCTTC. This rearrangement joins TRBV20-1 to TRBJ1-2, with TRBD1 matching 7 bases. From germline, CDR1 is DFQATT and CDR2 SNEGSKA (reference sequence). The J segment lost 2 bases and the V segment lost 6 bases, leaving 9 bases of the junction unmatched. The CDR3 spans 14 residues.

This clonotype came up a few times. This chain links TRBV6-2 or TRBV6-3 with TRBJ2-2, with D possibly being TRBD2 (5 bases). The CDR3 is made up of 14 amino acids. The germline CDR1 and CDR2 sequences are MNHEY and SVGEGT. The germline V and J ends were trimmed by 6 bases and 3 bases, with 11 bases remaining between them. CDR3: CASRPLGDTGELFF. CDR3 DNA sequence: TGTGCCAGCAGGCCACTCGGGGACACCGGGGAGCTGTTTTTT.

V usage is TRBV7-2 and J usage is TRBJ1-2, with D possibly TRBD1 on 6 matching bases. The germline V and J ends were trimmed by 4 bases and 2 bases, with 20 bases remaining between them. Per germline, CDR1 SGHTA and CDR2 FQGNSA. The CDR3 has 17 amino acids. For the CDR3, the DNA is TGTGCCAGCAGCTCCATTCCGGACAGCCGTTTCAACTATGGCTACACCTTC. This translates into CASSSIPDSRFNYGYTF.

The chain links TRBV4-1 to TRBJ1-4; 7 nucleotides line up with TRBD1. V shed 3 bases, J shed 7 bases, and the junction held 11 bases outside the gene matches. The CDR3 totals 16 residues. Per germline, CDR1 MGHRA and CDR2 YSYEKL. CDR3 sequence: CASSQQTGQSREKLFF. The CDR3 nucleotides are TGCGCCAGCAGCCAGCAGACGGGACAGTCCCGTGAAAAACTGTTTTTT.

This clonotype turned up a few times. V is TRBV6-5 and J is TRBJ1-5; D remains unclear. V was clipped by 0 bases and J by 6 bases, with 15 bases between them. The CDR3 extends over 16 amino acids. CDR1 is MNHEY, CDR2 SVGAGI, per germline. CDR3 in DNA: TGTGCCAGCAGTTACTCGAAATCTACAGCTGGTCAGCCCCAGCATTTT. It specifies CASSYSKSTAGQPQHF.

This clonotype has more than one count but fewer than ten. This sequence joins TRBV19 and TRBJ2-2; D may be TRBD1 (6 bases). Between the trimmed V and J ends, which lost 11 bases and 7 bases, there was a span of 14 bases. CDR1 and CDR2 from the germline V gene are LNHDA and SQIVND (reference sequence). The CDR3 runs to 12 residues. CDR3 loop: CASTKGVGELFF. CDR3 in DNA: TGTGCCTCAACGAAGGGGGTCGGGGAGCTGTTTTTT.

This clonotype was counted between two and nine times. This sequence joins TRBV6-2 or TRBV6-3 and TRBJ2-3; TRBD2 might be the D (6 bases). Trimming took 4 bases from V and 2 from J, leaving 19 bases between them. The CDR3 has 17 residues. The germline V gene encodes CDR1 MNHEY and CDR2 SVGEGT. The CDR3 spells CASSSPGTGTYTDTQYF. Written as DNA, the CDR3 is TGTGCCAGCAGTTCTCCCGGGACTGGAACGTACACAGATACGCAGTATTTT.

The sample holds a few counts of this clonotype. The chain is built from TRBV20-1 and TRBJ2-7; 7 nucleotides align to TRBD2. There are 15 residues in the CDR3. Germline CDR1 is DFQATT and CDR2 is SNEGSKA (reference sequence). The V gene end was trimmed by 1 base and the J gene end by 2 bases; junction bases not matched to a gene: 8. The CDR3 spells CSARGGGRLPYEQYF. CDR3 DNA sequence: TGCAGTGCTAGAGGCGGCGGGAGATTACCCTACGAGCAGTACTTC.

The rearrangement uses TRBV7-7 and TRBJ2-5, with 8 bases matching TRBD2. J was trimmed by 3 bases and V by 3 bases; bases with no gene match: 6. The CDR3 is made up of 15 amino acids. From germline, CDR1 is SSHAT and CDR2 FNYEAQ (reference sequence). The CDR3 sequence: CASSFSGTREETQYF. CDR3 coding DNA: TGTGCCAGCAGCTTCTCTGGGACTAGAGAAGAGACCCAGTACTTC.

The chain is built from TRBV11-2 and TRBJ2-7, with 8 bases lining up with TRBD2. V was pared by 5 bases and J by 3 bases, with 21 bases of the junction left unmatched. The V gene's germline CDR1 is SGHAT and CDR2 FQNNGV. The CDR3 consists of 19 residues. The CDR3 DNA is TGTGCCAGCAGCCACAGGGTGGGAGTAGCGGGACCAAAACTCTACGAGCAGTACTTC. Its protein is CASSHRVGVAGPKLYEQYF.

The rearrangement links TRBV20-1 to TRBJ2-1, with 12 bases matching TRBD2. After removal of 3 bases from V and 3 bases from J, the junction contained 12 bases not matched to a gene. The CDR3 is 18 amino acids. Germline assignment: CDR1 DFQATT and CDR2 SNEGSKA (reference sequence). The CDR3 sequence is CSASRLGLAGGSYNEQFF. The CDR3 DNA sequence: TGCAGTGCTAGCCGCCTTGGGCTAGCGGGAGGGAGCTACAATGAGCAGTTCTTC.

With respect to this clonotype: An end of the junction differs from the germline gene, which may be a read error. The rearrangement joins TRBV28 to TRBJ1-2; D is unclear. The CDR3 has 13 amino acids. Germline V lookup: CDR1 MDHEN, CDR2 SYDVKM. CDR3 sequence reads: CATSLGQNYGYTF. As DNA, the CDR3 is TGTGCCACCAGTCTCGGGCAGAACTATGGCTACACCTTC.

This clonotype was found a few times. This rearrangement joins TRBV7-2 to TRBJ2-1; 7 bases agree with TRBD1. The CDR3 totals 15 residues. Trimming cost V 5 bases and J 0 bases; bases outside gene matches: 4. The germline V gene encodes CDR1 SGHTA and CDR2 FQGNSA. The CDR3 coding sequence is TGTGCCAGCAGCCCACAGGGGAGCTCCTACAATGAGCAGTTCTTC. It codes for CASSPQGSSYNEQFF.

The genes are TRBV15 and TRBJ1-3; D gene ambiguous. The CDR3 consists of 17 residues. V was trimmed by 0 bases and J by 0 bases, leaving 12 bases between them. CDR1 is LNHNV, CDR2 YYDKDF, per germline (reference sequence). The CDR3 coding sequence is TGTGCCACCAGCAGAGATCTTGGGGTGATCTCTGGAAACACCATATATTTT. Its translation: CATSRDLGVISGNTIYF.